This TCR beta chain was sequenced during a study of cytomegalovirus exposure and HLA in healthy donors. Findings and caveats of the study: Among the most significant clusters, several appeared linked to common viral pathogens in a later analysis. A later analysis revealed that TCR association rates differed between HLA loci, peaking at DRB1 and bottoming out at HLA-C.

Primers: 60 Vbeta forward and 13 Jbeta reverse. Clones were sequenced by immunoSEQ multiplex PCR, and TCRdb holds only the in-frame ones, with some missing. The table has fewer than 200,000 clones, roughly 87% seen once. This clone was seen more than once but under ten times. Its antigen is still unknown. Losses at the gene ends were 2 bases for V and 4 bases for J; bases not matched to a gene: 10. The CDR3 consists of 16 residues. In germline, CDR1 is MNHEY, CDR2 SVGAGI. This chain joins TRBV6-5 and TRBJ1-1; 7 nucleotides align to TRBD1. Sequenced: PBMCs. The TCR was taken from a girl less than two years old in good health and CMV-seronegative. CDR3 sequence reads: CASSYPTGQDATEAFF. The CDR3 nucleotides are TGTGCCAGCAGTTACCCAACTGGACAGGACGCCACTGAAGCTTTCTTT.